This T cell receptor (beta chain) appears in the sequencing data of a study of blood T cell repertoires in COVID-19. Study background: From the United States, Italy and Spain came samples of acute and convalescent COVID-19. PBMCs, B-cell-depleted T cells, or T cells were the source of the cDNA or gDNA that made up the material.

This clone was seen only once. How the authors handled the data: Amplified reference gene primers provided the basis for estimating nucleated cell counts. Assay: immunoSEQ multiplex PCR; the TCRdb copy retains only in-frame clones and omits some. That table supplies the V and J calls and clone size; D and trimming were determined from the DNA. This sample has fewer than 130,000 clones; roughly 71% occur once, and the top ten carry roughly 6%. The germline V gene has CDR1 LNHDA and CDR2 SQIVND (reference sequence). V was clipped by 4 bases and J by 5 bases, with 11 bases between them. The CDR3 runs 13 residues.

The material sequenced was peripheral blood. This clonotype originated in a man older than 75 with acute or convalescent COVID-19. The J gene is TRBJ1-2, the V gene TRBV19; no definite D call. CDR3: CASSTDGLYGYTF. The CDR3 nucleotides read TGTGCCAGTAGTACCGACGGACTTTATGGCTACACCTTC.